Shown below are 12 T cell receptor beta chains from a single sample sequenced in a study of cytomegalovirus exposure and HLA in healthy donors. Researchers ran the PCR with 60 Vbeta and 13 Jbeta primers. Profiling relied on immunoSEQ multiplex PCR, and the TCRdb table lists in-frame clones only, not all of them. The sample records around 200,000 clones, roughly 82% being singletons. Sequenced: PBMCs. These receptors all come from a middle-aged man in good health and CMV-seropositive.

The V and J genes are TRBV10-1 and TRBJ2-2; TRBD2 matches at 9 bases. The CDR3 spans 13 residues. With 4 bases clipped from V and 7 bases from J, the junction kept 1 base outside the gene matches. CDR1 is WNHNN, CDR2 SYGVQD, per germline (reference sequence). CDR3 region: CASSAAGGGELFF. The DNA of the CDR3 is TGCGCCAGCAGTGCAGCGGGAGGCGGGGAGCTGTTTTTT.

The V and J genes are TRBV7-3 and TRBJ1-2, with 7 bases aligning to TRBD1. Germline loops: CDR1 SGHTA, CDR2 FQGTGA. V shed 5 bases and J 0 bases; nucleotides not matched to a gene: 18. This CDR3 comprises 19 residues. CDR3 sequence (DNA): TGTGCCAGCAGCCCCAGGCCCGGGACAGCCCAAGGAGCTAACTATGGCTACACCTTC. Translation: CASSPRPGTAQGANYGYTF.

The rearrangement uses TRBV6-5 and TRBJ2-5, with TRBD1 matching over 8 bases. The length of the CDR3 is 15 residues. V was pared by 1 base and J by 4 bases, with 5 bases of the junction left unmatched. The germline CDR1 and CDR2 sequences are MNHEY and SVGAGI. Here the CDR3 reads CASSYFGQGRETQYF. DNA of the CDR3: TGTGCCAGCAGTTACTTCGGACAGGGAAGAGAGACCCAGTACTTC.

This clone was recorded only once. The J gene is TRBJ2-4, the V gene TRBV27, with 7 nucleotides matching TRBD1. Trimming at V came to 6 bases and at J to 3 bases, leaving 8 bases not matched to a gene. This CDR3 is built from 15 residues. Germline values: CDR1 MNHEY, CDR2 SMNVEV (reference sequence). CDR3 sequence: CASRGQPQGKNIQYF. Written as DNA, the CDR3 is TGTGCCAGCAGGGGACAGCCCCAAGGCAAAAACATTCAGTACTTC.

The chain uses TRBV2 and TRBJ1-3; 9 nucleotides match TRBD1. From germline, CDR1 is SNHLY and CDR2 FYNNEI. This CDR3 contains 14 residues. The J segment lost 0 bases and the V segment lost 8 bases, leaving 2 bases of the junction unmatched. This CDR3 is CASDRGISGNTIYF. The CDR3 DNA reads as TGTGCCAGCGACAGGGGGATCTCTGGAAACACCATATATTTT. The full variable domain, in which reference TRBV2 and TRBJ1-3 provide the parts outside the CDR3, is EPEVTQTPSHQVTQMGQEVILRCVPISNHLYFYWYRQILGQKVEFLVSFYNNEISEKSEIFDDQFSVERPDGSNFTLKIRSTKLEDSAMYFCASDRGISGNTIYFGEGSWLTVV.

The gene calls are TRBV5-6 and TRBJ2-3; D possibly corresponds to TRBD1 (5 bases). The germline V gene encodes CDR1 SGHDT and CDR2 YYEEEE. With 3 bases removed from V and 2 bases from J, the gap between germline ends came to 7 bases. The CDR3 sequence is 13 residues long. CDR3 loop: CASSWGDTDTQYF. In DNA, the CDR3 is TGTGCCAGCAGCTGGGGCGACACAGATACGCAGTATTTT. Full variable domain (missing parts from reference TRBV5-6 and TRBJ2-3): DAGVTQSPTHLIKTRGQQVTLRCSPKSGHDTVSWYQQALGQGPQFIFQYYEEEERQRGNFPDRFSGHQFPNYSSELNVNALLLGDSALYLCASSWGDTDTQYFGPGTRLTVL.

The V gene is TRBV9, the J gene TRBJ2-1; tentative D call: TRBD2 (5 bases). The CDR3 is 18 amino acids. The V gene's germline CDR1 is SGDLS and CDR2 YYNGEE. Trimming pared 0 bases from V and 6 bases from J, leaving 22 bases between. The CDR3 nucleotides read TGTGCCAGCAGCGTAGGCCCCCCCGGACTCTTCCGATCCAATGAGCAGTTCTTC. Protein sequence: CASSVGPPGLFRSNEQFF.

The chain combines TRBV5-1 with TRBJ2-3, with 16 bases aligning to TRBD2. Trimming cost V 4 bases and J 4 bases; bases outside gene matches: 6. CDR1 is SGHRS and CDR2 is YFSETQ in the germline V gene. This CDR3 comprises 17 residues. The CDR3: CASSLGLAGGPADTQYF. For the CDR3, the DNA is TGCGCCAGCAGCCTGGGACTAGCGGGAGGGCCGGCAGATACGCAGTATTTT.

This chain connects TRBV27 to TRBJ2-7; 8 nucleotides match TRBD1. CDR3 length: 13 residues. Germline V gives CDR1 MNHEY, CDR2 SMNVEV (reference sequence). Trimming at V came to 5 bases and at J to 3 bases, leaving 3 bases not matched to a gene. CDR3 bases: TGTGCCAGCAGTAGAACAGGGGGCTACGAGCAGTACTTC. Protein product: CASSRTGGYEQYF.

As DNA, the CDR3 is TGTGCCTGGAGTGGCAGCGGTCCCTACGAGCAGTACTTC. Encoded protein: CAWSGSGPYEQYF. This chain joins TRBV30 and TRBJ2-7, with D tentatively TRBD2 (5 bases). The CDR3 runs 13 residues. The germline V gene has CDR1 GTSNPN and CDR2 SVGIG (reference sequence). Deletions cut 1 base from V and 2 bases from J, with 9 bases between.

The V call is TRBV4-1, the J call TRBJ2-7; a weak D match, TRBD2 (6 bases). Germline V lookup: CDR1 MGHRA, CDR2 YSYEKL. This CDR3 contains 11 residues. V lost 5 bases and J 7 bases, leaving 9 bases between the germline ends. The CDR3 sequence: CASSSAGEQYF. As DNA, the CDR3 is TGCGCCAGCAGCTCTGCGGGGGAGCAGTACTTC.

The CDR3 nucleotides read TGTGCCAGCAGTACGGGACAGGGATTATCCACTGAAGCTTTCTTT. It encodes CASSTGQGLSTEAFF. The V and J genes are TRBV6-6 and TRBJ1-1, with TRBD1 identical over 9 bases. Unmatched junction bases numbered 8, after V lost 5 bases and J lost 4 bases. The CDR3 covers 15 residues. CDR1 is MNHNY, CDR2 SVGAGI, per germline (reference sequence).